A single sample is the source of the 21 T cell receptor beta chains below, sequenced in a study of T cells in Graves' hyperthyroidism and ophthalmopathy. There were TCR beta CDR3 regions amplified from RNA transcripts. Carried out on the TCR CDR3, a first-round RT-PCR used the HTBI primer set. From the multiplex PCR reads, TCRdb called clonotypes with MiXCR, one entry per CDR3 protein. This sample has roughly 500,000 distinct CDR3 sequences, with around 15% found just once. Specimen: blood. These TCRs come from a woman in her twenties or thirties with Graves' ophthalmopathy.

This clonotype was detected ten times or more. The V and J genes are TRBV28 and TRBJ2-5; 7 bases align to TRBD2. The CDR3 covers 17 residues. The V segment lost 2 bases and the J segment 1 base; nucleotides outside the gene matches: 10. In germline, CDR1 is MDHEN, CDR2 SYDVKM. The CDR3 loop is CASSLPTGTNSQETQYF. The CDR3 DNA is TGTGCCAGCAGTTTACCCACCGGGACTAACTCCCAAGAGACCCAGTACTTC. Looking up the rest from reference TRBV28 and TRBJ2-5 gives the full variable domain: DVKVTQSSRYLVKRTGEKVFLECVQDMDHENMFWYRQDPGLGLRLIYFSYDVKMKEKGDIPEGYSVSREKKERFSLILESASTNQTSMYLCASSLPTGTNSQETQYFGPGTRLLVL.

The CDR3 DNA is TGCGCCAGCAGCCAAGACTGGGGGGACAGTTTATACGAGCAGTACTTC. It translates to CASSQDWGDSLYEQYF. This chain links TRBV4-3 with TRBJ2-7; a possible D gene is TRBD1 (7 bases). V was shortened by 0 bases and J by 4 bases, with 16 bases between the two germline ends. CDR3 length equals 16 residues. The germline V gene encodes CDR1 LGHNA and CDR2 YSLEER.

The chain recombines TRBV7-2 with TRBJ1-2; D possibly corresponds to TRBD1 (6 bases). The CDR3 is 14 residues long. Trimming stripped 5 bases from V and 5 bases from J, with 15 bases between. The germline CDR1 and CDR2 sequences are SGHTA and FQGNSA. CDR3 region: CASSPGPGAYGYTF. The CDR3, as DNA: TGTGCCAGCAGCCCGGGCCCAGGGGCATATGGCTACACCTTC.

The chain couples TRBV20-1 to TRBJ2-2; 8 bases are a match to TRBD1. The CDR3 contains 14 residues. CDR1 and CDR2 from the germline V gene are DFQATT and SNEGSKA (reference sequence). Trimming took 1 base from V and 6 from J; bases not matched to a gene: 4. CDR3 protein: CSARVGQGPGELFF. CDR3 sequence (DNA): TGCAGTGCTAGAGTCGGACAGGGTCCCGGGGAGCTGTTTTTT.

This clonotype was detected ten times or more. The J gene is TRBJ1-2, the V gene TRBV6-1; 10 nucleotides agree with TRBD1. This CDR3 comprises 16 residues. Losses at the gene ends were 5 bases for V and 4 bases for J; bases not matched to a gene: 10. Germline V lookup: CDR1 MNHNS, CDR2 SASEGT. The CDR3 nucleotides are TGTGCCAGCAGTTTCCAAAGGACAGGGGGGGGCTATGGCTACACCTTC. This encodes CASSFQRTGGGYGYTF.

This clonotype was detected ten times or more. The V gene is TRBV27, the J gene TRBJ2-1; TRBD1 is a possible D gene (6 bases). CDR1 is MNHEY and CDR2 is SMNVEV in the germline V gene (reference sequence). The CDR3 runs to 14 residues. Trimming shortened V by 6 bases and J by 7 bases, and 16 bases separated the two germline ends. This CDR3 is CASSWELQGNEQFF. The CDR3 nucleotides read TGTGCCAGCAGCTGGGAGTTGCAGGGGAATGAGCAGTTCTTC.

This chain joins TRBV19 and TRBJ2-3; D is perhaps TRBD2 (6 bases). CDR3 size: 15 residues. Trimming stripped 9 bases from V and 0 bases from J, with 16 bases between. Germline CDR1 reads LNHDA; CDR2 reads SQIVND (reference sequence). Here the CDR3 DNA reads TGTGCCAGCAGCCTTCCGCGGGGTAGCACAGATACGCAGTATTTT. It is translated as CASSLPRGSTDTQYF.

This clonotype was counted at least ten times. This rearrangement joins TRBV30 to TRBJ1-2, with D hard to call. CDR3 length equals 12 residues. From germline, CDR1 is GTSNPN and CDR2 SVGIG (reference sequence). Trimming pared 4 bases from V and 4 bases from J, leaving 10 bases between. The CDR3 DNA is TGTGCCTGGATGGGAGGGTTCTATGGCTACACCTTC. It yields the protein CAWMGGFYGYTF.

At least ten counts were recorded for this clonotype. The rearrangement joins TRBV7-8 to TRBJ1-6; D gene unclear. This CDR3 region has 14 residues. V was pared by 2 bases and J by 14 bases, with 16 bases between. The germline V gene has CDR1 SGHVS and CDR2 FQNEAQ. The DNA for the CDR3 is TGTGCCAGCAGCTTAAATCGGGCCGTTGAGTCCCTCCACTTT. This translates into CASSLNRAVESLHF.

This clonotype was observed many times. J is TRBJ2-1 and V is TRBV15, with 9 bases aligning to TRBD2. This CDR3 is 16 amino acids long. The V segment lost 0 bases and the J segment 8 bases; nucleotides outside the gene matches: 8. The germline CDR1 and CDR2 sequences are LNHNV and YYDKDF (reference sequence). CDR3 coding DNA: TGTGCCACCAGCAGAGATCTAGCTAGCGGGAACCATGAGCAGTTCTTC. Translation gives CATSRDLASGNHEQFF.

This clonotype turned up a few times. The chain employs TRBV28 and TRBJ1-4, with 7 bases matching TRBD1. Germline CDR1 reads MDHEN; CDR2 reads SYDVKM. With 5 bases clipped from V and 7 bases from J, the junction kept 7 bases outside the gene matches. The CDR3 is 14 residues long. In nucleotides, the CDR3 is TGTGCCAGCAGTCGACAGGGAGGAGGTGAAAAACTGTTTTTT. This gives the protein CASSRQGGGEKLFF.

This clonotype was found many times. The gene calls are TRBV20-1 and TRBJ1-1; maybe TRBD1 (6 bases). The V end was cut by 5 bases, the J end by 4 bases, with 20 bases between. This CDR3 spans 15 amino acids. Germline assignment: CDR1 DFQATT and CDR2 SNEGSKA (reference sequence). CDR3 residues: CSAPFRDKWSTEAFF. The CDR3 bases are TGCAGTGCTCCCTTCCGGGACAAATGGAGCACTGAAGCTTTCTTT.

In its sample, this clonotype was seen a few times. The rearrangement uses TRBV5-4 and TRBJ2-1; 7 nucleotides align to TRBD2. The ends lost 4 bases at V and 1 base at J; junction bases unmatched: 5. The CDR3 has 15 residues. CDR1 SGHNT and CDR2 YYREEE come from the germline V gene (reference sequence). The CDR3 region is CASSREVGSYNEQFF. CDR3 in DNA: TGTGCCAGCAGCCGGGAGGTGGGTTCCTACAATGAGCAGTTCTTC.

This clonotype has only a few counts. CDR3 nucleotide sequence: TGCGCCAGCAACCCGGGACTAGCGGGAGAGGGTACGCAGTATTTT. Its translation: CASNPGLAGEGTQYF. The chain recombines TRBV5-1 with TRBJ2-3; 14 nucleotides line up with TRBD2. V lost 6 bases and J lost 8; bases outside the gene matches: 8. CDR3 size: 15 residues. From germline, CDR1 is SGHRS and CDR2 YFSETQ.

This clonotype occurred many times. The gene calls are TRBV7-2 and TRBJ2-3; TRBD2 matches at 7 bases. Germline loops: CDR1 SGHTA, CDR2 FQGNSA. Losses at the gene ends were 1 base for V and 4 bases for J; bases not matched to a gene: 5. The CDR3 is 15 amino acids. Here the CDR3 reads CASSLGKGRADTQYF. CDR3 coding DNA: TGTGCCAGCAGCTTAGGCAAGGGGAGGGCAGATACGCAGTATTTT.

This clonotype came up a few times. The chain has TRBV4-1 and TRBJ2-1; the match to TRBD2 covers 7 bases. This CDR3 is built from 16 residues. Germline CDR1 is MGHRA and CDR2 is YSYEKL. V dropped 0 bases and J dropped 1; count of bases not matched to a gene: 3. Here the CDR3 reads CASSQEGSGSYNEQFF. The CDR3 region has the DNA TGCGCCAGCAGCCAAGAGGGTAGCGGGTCCTACAATGAGCAGTTCTTC.

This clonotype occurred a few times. The CDR3 sequence is CASSELGTVGEKLFF. For the CDR3, the DNA is TGTGCCAGCAGTGAATTGGGGACTGTGGGTGAAAAACTGTTTTTT. V usage is TRBV6-1 and J usage is TRBJ1-4; weak D call: TRBD1 (5 bases). This CDR3 comprises 15 residues. Germline CDR1 reads MNHNS; CDR2 reads SASEGT. With 2 bases removed from V and 7 bases from J, the gap between germline ends came to 14 bases.

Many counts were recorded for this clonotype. The CDR3 region is CASSYSELAESSYEQYF. The CDR3 coding sequence is TGTGCCAGCAGTTACTCGGAACTAGCGGAGAGCTCCTACGAGCAGTACTTC. The J gene is TRBJ2-7, the V gene TRBV6-2 or TRBV6-3; 8 bases align to TRBD2. J gave up 0 bases and V 0 bases, and 7 bases lay outside the gene matches. In germline, CDR1 is MNHEY, CDR2 SVGEGT. This CDR3 spans 17 amino acids.

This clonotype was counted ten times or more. CDR3 in DNA: TGTGCCAGCAGGGGGACTAGCGGGATCGTCGGGGAGACCCAGTACTTC. This translates into CASRGTSGIVGETQYF. This sequence joins TRBV6-1 and TRBJ2-5; 13 bases are a match to TRBD2. V was clipped by 6 bases and J by 5 bases; unmatched bases: 9. CDR1 and CDR2 from the germline V gene are MNHNS and SASEGT. The CDR3 loop spans 16 amino acids.

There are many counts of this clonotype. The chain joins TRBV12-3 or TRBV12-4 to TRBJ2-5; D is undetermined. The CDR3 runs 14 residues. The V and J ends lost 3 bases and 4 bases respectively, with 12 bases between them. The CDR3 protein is CASSLSGRAETQYF. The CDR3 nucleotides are TGTGCCAGCAGTTTGTCGGGCAGAGCAGAGACCCAGTACTTC.

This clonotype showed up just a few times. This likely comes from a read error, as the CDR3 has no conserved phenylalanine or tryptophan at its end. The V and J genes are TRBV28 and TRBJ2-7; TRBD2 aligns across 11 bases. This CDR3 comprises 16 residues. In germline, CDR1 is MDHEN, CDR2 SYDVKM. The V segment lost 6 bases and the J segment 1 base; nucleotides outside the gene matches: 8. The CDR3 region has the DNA TGTGCCAGCAGCGGAATACGGACTAGCGGGTCCTACGAGCAGTACCTC. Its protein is CASSGIRTSGSYEQYL.